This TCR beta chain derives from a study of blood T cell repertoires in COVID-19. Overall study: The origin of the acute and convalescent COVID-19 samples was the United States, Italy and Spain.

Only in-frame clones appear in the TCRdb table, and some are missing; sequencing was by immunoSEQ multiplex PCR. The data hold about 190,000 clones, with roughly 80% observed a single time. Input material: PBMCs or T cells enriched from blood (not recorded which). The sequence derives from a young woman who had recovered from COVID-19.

This CDR3 is CASSSRDSGGYTF. CDR3 nucleotides: TGTGCCAGCAGCTCACGGGACAGTGGTGGCTACACCTTC. The V call is TRBV7-9, the J call TRBJ1-2; 7 bases map to TRBD1. CDR1 and CDR2 from the germline V gene are SEHNR and FQNEAQ (reference sequence). This CDR3 is built from 13 residues. V shed 4 bases, J shed 7 bases, and the junction held 6 bases outside the gene matches. The full variable domain, completed using reference TRBV7-9 and TRBJ1-2, is DTGVSQNPRHKITKRGQNVTFRCDPISEHNRLYWYRQTLGQGPEFLTYFQNEAQLEKSRLLSDRFSAERPKGSFSTLEIQRTEQGDSAMYLCASSSRDSGGYTFGSGTRLTVV.